Each of the 17 T cell receptor beta chains below was sequenced from the same sample in a study of T cell repertoires in cytomegalovirus infection (dated by TCRdb to between 2018 and 2021). These TCRs are of unknown antigen specificity. Sequencing used an Illumina HiSeq 1500. TCRdb reprocessing: public reads trimmed at Q25 with fastp, clones called with MiXCR, in-frame beta chains kept. Under each unique CDR3 protein, matching rows form one entry showing the most common genes and DNA. Within this sample are approximately 110,000 distinct CDR3 sequences, with under 45% of them counted one time only. Of the sample, roughly 70% falls within the top ten clones. The sample's treatment or condition label, decoded: in vitro stimulation with specific CMV peptide epitopes to enrich CMV-specific T cells. Here the sequenced sample was CD8+ T cells from cultured PBMCs, taken from culture after CMV antigen stimulation. All receptors derive from a human donor in good health (CMV status not recorded). Some clones in this sample may be carry-over from other donors' samples.

The genes are TRBV20-1 and TRBJ1-5; D is uncertain. The CDR3 has 14 residues. CDR1 and CDR2 from the germline V gene are DFQATT and SNEGSKA (reference sequence). V was clipped by 0 bases and J by 7 bases, with 13 bases between them. CDR3 in amino acids: CSARDKAGRQPQHF. DNA of the CDR3: TGCAGTGCTAGAGATAAGGCAGGTCGACAGCCCCAGCATTTT.

The V gene is TRBV27, the J gene TRBJ1-3; no clear D. The CDR3 has 15 amino acids. Germline V gives CDR1 MNHEY, CDR2 SMNVEV (reference sequence). V shed 0 bases and J shed 0 bases, with 6 bases lying between them. Written as DNA, the CDR3 is TGTGCCAGCAGTTTATCGTTTATCTCTGGAAACACCATATATTTT. Its translation is CASSLSFISGNTIYF.

The chain recombines TRBV7-9 with TRBJ2-1, with D possibly TRBD1 on 6 matching bases. Looked up from germline, CDR1 is SEHNR and CDR2 is FQNEAQ (reference sequence). This CDR3 is 12 amino acids long. Trimming took off 5 bases at V and 8 bases at J, with 10 bases between the two ends. The CDR3 sequence is CASSQQGYEQFF. The DNA for the CDR3 is TGTGCCAGCAGCCAACAGGGCTATGAGCAGTTCTTC. Complete variable domain (other parts from reference TRBV7-9 and TRBJ2-1): DTGVSQNPRHKITKRGQNVTFRCDPISEHNRLYWYRQTLGQGPEFLTYFQNEAQLEKSRLLSDRFSAERPKGSFSTLEIQRTEQGDSAMYLCASSQQGYEQFFGPGTRLTVL.

V is TRBV5-3 and J is TRBJ2-5; TRBD2 aligns across 16 bases. TRBV5-3 is classed as an ORF, of uncertain function. With V trimmed by 8 bases and J by 5 bases, 9 bases remained unmatched. The CDR3 has 16 residues. The CDR3, as DNA: TGTGCCAGCAGCGGGACTAGCGGGGGGGCTTGGGAGACCCAGTACTTC. As protein: CASSGTSGGAWETQYF.

The gene calls are TRBV5-6 and TRBJ1-4; 9 nucleotides align to TRBD1. V shed 1 base, J shed 7 bases, and the junction held 8 bases outside the gene matches. CDR3 length equals 16 residues. The germline V gene has CDR1 SGHDT and CDR2 YYEEEE. The CDR3, as DNA: TGTGCCAGCAGCTTGCGGTTCGACAGGGGGAGTGAAAAACTGTTTTTT. This codes for CASSLRFDRGSEKLFF.

V usage is TRBV6-2 or TRBV6-3 and J usage is TRBJ2-1, with D unclear. This CDR3 comprises 13 residues. Between the trimmed V and J ends, which lost 2 bases and 10 bases, there was a span of 12 bases. CDR1 and CDR2 from the germline V gene are MNHEY and SVGEGT. The CDR3 bases are TGTGCCAGCAGTTACGTCCGGAAACCGGAGCAGTTCTTC. This translates into CASSYVRKPEQFF.

This rearrangement joins TRBV4-1 to TRBJ2-7; D gene unclear. Germline lookup yields CDR1 MGHRA and CDR2 YSYEKL. The CDR3 length is 14 residues. V was cut by 0 bases and J by 0 bases, with 6 bases left in between. The CDR3: CASSQERASYEQYF. The CDR3 coding sequence is TGCGCCAGCAGCCAAGAACGGGCCTCCTACGAGCAGTACTTC.

The chain carries TRBV6-1 and TRBJ2-5, with D maybe TRBD2 (5 bases). V was clipped by 5 bases and J by 2 bases, with 12 bases between them. CDR3 length: 14 amino acids. From germline, CDR1 is MNHNS and CDR2 SASEGT. The CDR3 nucleotides are TGTGCCAGCAGTTACGTAACTAGTCAAGAGACCCAGTACTTC. Translated: CASSYVTSQETQYF.

The genes are TRBV24-1 and TRBJ2-1, with D possibly being TRBD2 (7 bases). This CDR3 is built from 15 residues. The V end lost 4 bases, the J end lost 5 bases, and 14 bases lay between the germline ends. Germline V CDR1 and CDR2: KGHDR, SFDVKD. In DNA form, the CDR3 reads TGTGCCACCAGTGACCCCGCGGGGGCGAACAATGAGCAGTTCTTC. Amino acid sequence: CATSDPAGANNEQFF.

V gene TRBV20-1 combines with J gene TRBJ2-5; 14 bases are a match to TRBD2. This CDR3 has 19 amino acids. The germline CDR1 and CDR2 sequences are DFQATT and SNEGSKA (reference sequence). V was pared by 0 bases and J by 5 bases, with 14 bases of the junction left unmatched. As DNA, the CDR3 is TGCAGTGCTAGAGACATCCCGACTAGCGGGGGGGCCCTGCTGGAGACCCAGTACTTC. It encodes CSARDIPTSGGALLETQYF.

The rearrangement uses TRBV7-6 and TRBJ1-6; D uncertain. CDR1 is SGHVS and CDR2 is FNYEAQ in the germline V gene. This CDR3 comprises 13 residues. V was clipped by 2 bases and J by 7 bases, with 6 bases between them. In DNA, the CDR3 is TGTGCCAGCAGCTTACTGGGGAATTCACCCCTCCACTTT. Translated: CASSLLGNSPLHF. The full variable domain, with the rest looked up from reference TRBV7-6 and TRBJ1-6, is GAGVSQSPRYKVTKRGQDVALRCDPISGHVSLYWYRQALGQGPEFLTYFNYEAQQDKSGLPNDRFSAERPEGSISTLTIQRTEQRDSAMYRCASSLLGNSPLHFGNGTRLTVT.

This clonotype has at least ten counts. V is TRBV11-3 and J is TRBJ2-3, with D unresolved. This CDR3 contains 13 residues. Germline V gene lookup returns CDR1 SGHNT and CDR2 YENEEA. Trimming pared 5 bases from V and 2 bases from J, leaving 8 bases between. The CDR3 is CASSPANTDTQYF. CDR3 in DNA: TGTGCCAGCAGCCCAGCAAACACAGATACGCAGTATTTT.

The chain is built from TRBV6-1 and TRBJ1-5; TRBD1 might be the D (5 bases). CDR1 MNHNS and CDR2 SASEGT come from the germline V gene. This CDR3 region has 14 residues. V lost 2 bases and J 1 base, leaving 6 bases between the germline ends. The CDR3 DNA follows: TGTGCCAGCAGTGAATGGACAAGCAATCAGCCCCAGCATTTT. Translating it yields CASSEWTSNQPQHF.

The chain combines TRBV27 with TRBJ2-7; 7 nucleotides agree with TRBD1. Per germline, CDR1 MNHEY and CDR2 SMNVEV (reference sequence). The CDR3 loop spans 13 amino acids. V dropped 5 bases and J dropped 5; count of bases not matched to a gene: 6. The CDR3 sequence: CASSTQTGNEQYF. For the CDR3, the DNA is TGTGCCAGCAGTACCCAGACAGGGAACGAGCAGTACTTC.

The V and J genes are TRBV2 and TRBJ1-2; 9 positions agree with TRBD1. From germline, CDR1 is SNHLY and CDR2 FYNNEI. CDR3 length: 13 residues. The V segment lost 5 bases and the J segment 5 bases; nucleotides outside the gene matches: 3. The CDR3 DNA reads TGTGCCAGCAGTTACGGGACAGGGTATGGCTACACCTTC. Residues: CASSYGTGYGYTF.

This chain uses TRBV19 with TRBJ2-1; 8 positions match TRBD2. With V trimmed by 4 bases and J by 7 bases, 9 bases remained unmatched. In germline, CDR1 is LNHDA, CDR2 SQIVND (reference sequence). This CDR3 spans 15 amino acids. CDR3 in DNA: TGTGCCAGTAGTACAGGGACTAGGGGTCTTAATGAGCAGTTCTTC. This encodes CASSTGTRGLNEQFF.

The chain uses TRBV11-2 and TRBJ1-2; the D gene is possibly TRBD1 (5 bases). V was cut by 6 bases and J by 4 bases, with 15 bases left in between. Per germline, CDR1 SGHAT and CDR2 FQNNGV. This CDR3 comprises 14 residues. The CDR3 here is CASRDLGGPYGYTF. The CDR3 nucleotides read TGTGCCAGCAGGGACCTTGGGGGACCCTATGGCTACACCTTC. The full variable domain, with the rest looked up from reference TRBV11-2 and TRBJ1-2, is EAGVAQSPRYKIIEKRQSVAFWCNPISGHATLYWYQQILGQGPKLLIQFQNNGVVDDSQLPKDRFSAERLKGVDSTLKIQPAKLEDSAVYLCASRDLGGPYGYTFGSGTRLTVV.